This TCR beta chain stems from a study of cytomegalovirus exposure and HLA in healthy donors. PCR employed 60 Vbeta and 13 Jbeta primers. The repertoire was sequenced with immunoSEQ multiplex PCR; TCRdb's copy has only in-frame clones and lacks some. Of 90,000 to 150,000 clones listed, 60% to 85% were seen once; the top ten hold roughly 3.3%. The CDR3 length is 15 residues. The germline CDR1 and CDR2 sequences are SGHRS and YFSETQ. General study results and limits: Some V segments (TRBV6-2 and TRBV6-3 among them) were excluded as indistinguishable. Later analysis placed DRB1 highest and HLA-C lowest in TCR association rates, which differed by HLA locus.

On this clone itself: The antigen remains unidentified. A read error may account for a junction end that differs from germline. The same CDR3 arises from other DNA sequences in this sample as well.

V gene TRBV5-1 combines with J gene TRBJ1-6; 9 bases agree with TRBD1. The sequenced material came from PBMCs. This clonotype was sampled from a woman in her twenties or thirties in good health and CMV-seropositive. The CDR3: CASSPGTGQRSPLHF. CDR3 nucleotides: TGTGCCAGCAGCCCCGGGACAGGGCAGCGATCACCCCTCCACTTT.